The clone carrying this T cell receptor beta chain showed up many times. Its specificity is not known. The time point: sample taken at primary tumor resection. Untreated early-stage non-small cell lung cancer patients, 72 in total, were the donors. Whole RNA came from tumor, nontumor lung or frozen PBMC and was sequenced without being sorted. The data were obtained in a study of spatial heterogeneity in lung cancer. In the study overall: Alpha-chain sequences were consistently detected in smaller numbers than beta-chain sequences. Points from the study as a whole: The study found ubiquitous expanded tumor TCRs in blood more at resection than follow-up.

TCRdb analysed the 5' RACE reads with MiXCR anew, one entry per CDR3 protein. The profile shows fewer than 40,000 distinct CDR3 sequences, roughly 7.4% of them singletons. CDR3 size: 15 residues. The trim removed 3 bases at V and 8 bases at J, leaving 10 bases unmatched. The input for sequencing was PBMCs, taken at surgery. The chain recombines TRBV12-3 or TRBV12-4 with TRBJ2-1; 7 positions match TRBD2. This receptor was identified in a male donor with early-stage non-small cell lung cancer. The CDR3 DNA sequence: TGTGCCAGCAGTTTCGAGATTAAGAGCGGGGATGAGCAGTTCTTC. It yields the protein CASSFEIKSGDEQFF.